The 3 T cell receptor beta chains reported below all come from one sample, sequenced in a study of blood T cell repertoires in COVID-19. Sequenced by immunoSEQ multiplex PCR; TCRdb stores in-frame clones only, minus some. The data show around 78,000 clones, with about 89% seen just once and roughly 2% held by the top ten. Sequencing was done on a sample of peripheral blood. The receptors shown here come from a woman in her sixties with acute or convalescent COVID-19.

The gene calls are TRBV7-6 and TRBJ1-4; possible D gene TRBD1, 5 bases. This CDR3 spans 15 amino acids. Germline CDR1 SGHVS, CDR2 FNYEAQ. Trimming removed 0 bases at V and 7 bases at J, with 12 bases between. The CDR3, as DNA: TGTGCCAGCAGCTTAGCATGGGGGGAAGGTGAAAAACTGTTTTTT. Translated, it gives CASSLAWGEGEKLFF.

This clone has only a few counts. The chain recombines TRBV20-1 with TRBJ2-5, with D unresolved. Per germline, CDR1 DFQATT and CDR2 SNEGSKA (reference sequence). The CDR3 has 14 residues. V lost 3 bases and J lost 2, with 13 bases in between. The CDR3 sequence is CSASPLAIQETQYF. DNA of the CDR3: TGCAGTGCTAGTCCCCTCGCTATTCAAGAGACCCAGTACTTC.

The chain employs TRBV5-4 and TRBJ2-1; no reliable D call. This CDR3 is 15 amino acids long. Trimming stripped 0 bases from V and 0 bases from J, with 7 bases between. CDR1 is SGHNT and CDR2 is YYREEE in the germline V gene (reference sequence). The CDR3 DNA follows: TGTGCCAGCAGCTTGGACGACACCTCCTACAATGAGCAGTTCTTC. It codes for CASSLDDTSYNEQFF.